The next 20 T cell receptor beta chains were all read from a single sample in a study of blood T cell repertoires in COVID-19. Here immunoSEQ multiplex PCR was the method, and the copy in TCRdb shows in-frame clones only, minus some. The sample holds some 140,000 clones, more than 65% seen once. The sequenced material came from peripheral blood. The receptors shown here come from a man older than 75 with acute or convalescent COVID-19.

This clone was detected only once. The chain carries TRBV18 and TRBJ1-1; 7 positions agree with TRBD1. There are 13 residues in the CDR3. The junction had 4 bases not matched to a gene; V was cut back by 3 bases and J by 6 bases. Germline loops: CDR1 KGHSH, CDR2 LQKENI. The CDR3 DNA follows: TGTGCCAGCTCACCTTCCGGGACAGCTGAAGCTTTCTTT. Its protein product is CASSPSGTAEAFF.

This chain links TRBV10-3 with TRBJ1-1; weak D call: TRBD1 (6 bases). The CDR3 totals 14 residues. V lost 6 bases and J lost 4, with 15 bases in between. Germline V gene sequence: CDR1 ENHRY, CDR2 SYGVKD. The CDR3 loop is CAIRLGGAVTEAFF. CDR3 bases: TGTGCCATCAGGTTGGGGGGGGCTGTCACTGAAGCTTTCTTT.

The chain employs TRBV14 and TRBJ2-5, with TRBD2 as a possible D gene (5 bases). The CDR3 loop spans 13 amino acids. Germline V gene lookup returns CDR1 SGHDN and CDR2 FVKESK. Trimming took off 3 bases at V and 5 bases at J, with 10 bases between the two ends. CDR3 protein: CASSHGVRETQYF. The DNA of the CDR3 is TGTGCCAGCAGCCACGGGGTCCGGGAGACCCAGTACTTC.

The V call is TRBV5-1, the J call TRBJ2-2; TRBD2 agrees at 11 bases. The CDR3 length is 15 residues. The germline CDR1 and CDR2 sequences are SGHRS and YFSETQ. The trim removed 4 bases at V and 5 bases at J, leaving 4 bases unmatched. CDR3 nucleotides: TGCGCCAGCAGCGCTAGCGGGGGGTTTACCGGGGAGCTGTTTTTT. Its protein is CASSASGGFTGELFF.

V and J are TRBV5-1 and TRBJ2-3; D may be TRBD1 (6 bases). The CDR3 extends over 14 amino acids. The V gene lost 6 bases and the J gene lost 0 bases, with 11 bases spanning the gap. The germline V gene encodes CDR1 SGHRS and CDR2 YFSETQ. This CDR3 reads CASTTGQSTDTQYF. DNA for the CDR3: TGCGCCAGCACAACAGGGCAGAGCACAGATACGCAGTATTTT.

The rearrangement joins TRBV19 to TRBJ2-7; 11 nucleotides agree with TRBD1. CDR1 and CDR2 (germline): LNHDA, SQIVND (reference sequence). V gave up 4 bases and J gave up 3 bases; unmatched junction bases: 5. The CDR3 covers 15 residues. The CDR3 nucleotides are TGTGCCAGTAGTAAACTGGGACAGGGGGACTACGAGCAGTACTTC. This encodes CASSKLGQGDYEQYF. Filled out from reference TRBV19 and TRBJ2-7, the complete variable domain reads DGGITQSPKYLFRKEGQNVTLSCEQNLNHDAMYWYRQDPGQGLRLIYYSQIVNDFQKGDIAEGYSVSREKKESFPLTVTSAQKNPTAFYLCASSKLGQGDYEQYFGPGTRLTVT.

The V and J genes are TRBV5-1 and TRBJ2-2; 8 bases map to TRBD1. The V gene's germline CDR1 is SGHRS and CDR2 YFSETQ. The CDR3 runs 14 residues. V shed 1 base and J 7 bases; nucleotides not matched to a gene: 3. DNA of the CDR3: TGCGCCAGCAGCTTGCAGGGGGCAGGCGGGGAGCTGTTTTTT. Protein product: CASSLQGAGGELFF.

The gene calls are TRBV7-2 and TRBJ1-5; 8 bases are shared with TRBD1. V lost 4 bases to trimming and J lost 12 bases; unmatched junction nucleotides: 14. This CDR3 region has 15 residues. Per the germline V gene, CDR1 is SGHTA and CDR2 is FQGNSA. CDR3 protein: CASSSGTGREVSQHF. The CDR3 nucleotides read TGTGCCAGCAGCTCCGGGACAGGACGGGAGGTTAGCCAGCATTTT.

V is TRBV5-4 and J is TRBJ1-4; tentative D call: TRBD1 (6 bases). The CDR3 extends over 15 amino acids. V lost 4 bases to trimming and J lost 0 bases, with 10 bases between them. Germline loops: CDR1 SGHNT, CDR2 YYREEE (reference sequence). The CDR3 sequence: CASSPDSATNEKLFF. The CDR3 DNA reads TGTGCCAGCAGCCCGGACAGTGCAACTAATGAAAAACTGTTTTTT.

The chain links TRBV18 to TRBJ1-1; no clear D. The CDR3 has 15 residues. Germline values: CDR1 KGHSH, CDR2 LQKENI. Trimming removed 0 bases at V and 0 bases at J, with 8 bases between. Here the CDR3 reads CASSPPEILNTEAFF. In DNA, the CDR3 is TGTGCCAGCTCACCACCGGAGATATTGAACACTGAAGCTTTCTTT.

The V call is TRBV12-3 or TRBV12-4, the J call TRBJ2-1, with TRBD2 matching over 8 bases. The CDR3 runs to 13 residues. V lost 4 bases, J lost 4 bases, and 0 bases stayed unmatched. CDR3 nucleotide sequence: TGTGCCAGCAGTTCTAGCGGGTACAATGAGCAGTTCTTC. Its translation: CASSSSGYNEQFF.

This chain links TRBV6-6 with TRBJ2-2; D is perhaps TRBD2 (5 bases). V was pared by 7 bases and J by 0 bases, with 9 bases between. CDR1 is MNHNY, CDR2 SVGAGI, per germline (reference sequence). CDR3 length: 14 amino acids. For the CDR3, the DNA is TGTGCCAGCAACCGGGGAGCGAACACCGGGGAGCTGTTTTTT. It translates to CASNRGANTGELFF.

The chain is built from TRBV6-4 and TRBJ2-7; tentative D call: TRBD1 (5 bases). CDR3 length: 13 amino acids. V was shortened by 5 bases and J by 4 bases, with 12 bases between the two germline ends. CDR1 is MRHNA and CDR2 is SNTAGT in the germline V gene. CDR3 sequence (DNA): TGTGCCAGCAGTATCGTCCCAGGGTACGAGCAGTACTTC. Its protein is CASSIVPGYEQYF.

This clone was seen more than once but under ten times. V gene TRBV2 combines with J gene TRBJ1-5, with TRBD1 matching over 7 bases. CDR1 SNHLY and CDR2 FYNNEI come from the germline V gene. This CDR3 region has 16 residues. Trimming took 7 bases from V and 2 from J; bases not matched to a gene: 11. CDR3 amino acids: CASTAGGGRGNQPQHF. CDR3 in DNA: TGTGCCAGCACCGCCGGAGGGGGCAGGGGCAATCAGCCCCAGCATTTT.

The V call is TRBV18, the J call TRBJ2-2, with TRBD1 as a possible D gene (5 bases). Trimming stripped 8 bases from V and 1 base from J, with 17 bases between. From germline, CDR1 is KGHSH and CDR2 LQKENI. This CDR3 contains 16 residues. The CDR3 DNA follows: TGTGCCAGCCAGGCAACTCGGACACAGAACACCGGGGAGCTGTTTTTT. It codes for CASQATRTQNTGELFF.

The chain links TRBV5-4 to TRBJ2-5; 7 bases agree with TRBD1. After removal of 1 base from V and 0 bases from J, the junction contained 3 bases not matched to a gene. Germline assignment: CDR1 SGHNT and CDR2 YYREEE (reference sequence). The CDR3 runs to 15 residues. The CDR3 protein is CASSLIGQDQETQYF. The DNA of the CDR3 is TGTGCCAGCAGCTTGATCGGACAGGACCAAGAGACCCAGTACTTC.

This clone appeared a single time. The J gene is TRBJ1-6, the V gene TRBV7-8; no clear D. From germline, CDR1 is SGHVS and CDR2 FQNEAQ. Trimming removed 5 bases at V and 6 bases at J, with 11 bases between. This CDR3 region has 14 residues. CDR3: CASSMSNFNSPLHF. For the CDR3, the DNA is TGTGCCAGCAGCATGTCGAACTTTAATTCACCCCTCCACTTT.

The chain carries TRBV7-9 and TRBJ2-5, with TRBD2 matching 9 bases. The V and J ends lost 2 bases and 5 bases, in that order; junction bases with no gene match: 9. Per the germline V gene, CDR1 is SEHNR and CDR2 is FQNEAQ (reference sequence). There are 16 residues in the CDR3. The CDR3 coding sequence is TGTGCCAGCAGCTTACTTGGCGGGGGGGCCGGTGAGACCCAGTACTTC. Its protein is CASSLLGGGAGETQYF.

This chain joins TRBV9 and TRBJ2-2, with D perhaps TRBD2 (5 bases). V gave up 5 bases and J gave up 3 bases, with 14 bases separating them. Germline assignment: CDR1 SGDLS and CDR2 YYNGEE. The CDR3 loop spans 15 amino acids. The CDR3 DNA reads as TGTGCCAGCAGGAAGGGAGTGGCGGACACCGGGGAGCTGTTTTTT. This sequence encodes CASRKGVADTGELFF.

This chain links TRBV28 with TRBJ1-1; maybe TRBD1 (5 bases). The CDR3 totals 13 residues. From germline, CDR1 is MDHEN and CDR2 SYDVKM. The V end lost 4 bases, the J end lost 5 bases, and 11 bases lay between the germline ends. CDR3 coding DNA: TGTGCCAGCAGTTGGTCGGGGGAGACTGAAGCTTTCTTT. Its protein is CASSWSGETEAFF.